This passage covers 4 T cell receptor beta chains from one sample sequenced in a study of tumor-infiltrating lymphocytes in primary liver carcinoma. Reverse transcription of 500 to 650 ng total RNA with a constant-region primer produced TCR beta cDNA. Nested multiplex PCR, run for three rounds with slightly modified ARM-PCR, yielded TCR beta libraries. Forward primers for TRBV1-TRBV30 and a C-beta reverse primer served the first two PCR rounds, at approximately 10 cycles each. TCRdb re-derived calls from the multiplex PCR reads in MiXCR, one entry per CDR3 protein. The sample contains about 330,000 distinct CDR3 sequences, roughly two thirds of which appear only once. The blood RNA (from unsorted whole blood) was obtained, and germline DNA was also extracted. The sequenced sample consisted of peripheral blood. Receptors were obtained from a man in his forties with primary liver carcinoma and hepatitis B virus infection.

A remark on this clonotype: Compared with germline, one end of the junction differs, possibly owing to a read error. This chain joins TRBV11-2 and TRBJ2-5, with D possibly TRBD1 on 6 matching bases. The CDR3 has 15 residues. From germline, CDR1 is SGHAT and CDR2 FQNNGV. The DNA for the CDR3 is TGTGCCAACAGCTTAGGGGGACACCTACAAGGGACCCAGTACTTC. It yields the protein CANSLGGHLQGTQYF.

Points on this clonotype: This may arise from a read error, as a much more abundant clone is one base away. This rearrangement joins TRBV10-3 to TRBJ2-3, with 10 bases that match TRBD2. This CDR3 is 15 amino acids long. Germline V gives CDR1 ENHRY, CDR2 SYGVKD. CDR3 DNA: TGTGCCATGAGTGAGCTAGCGGGAGCGGGATATACGCAGTATTTT. It codes for CAMSELAGAGYTQYF.

Only a few counts were recorded for this clonotype. The J gene is TRBJ2-2, the V gene TRBV25-1, with D unclear. CDR3 length: 13 residues. V lost 5 bases to trimming and J lost 2 bases, with 6 bases between them. From germline, CDR1 is MGHDK and CDR2 SYGVNS. CDR3 bases: TGTGCCAGCAGTAAAATAAACACCGGGGAGCTGTTTTTT. This translates into CASSKINTGELFF.

Remarks on this clonotype: A much bigger clone sits one base away, suggesting this may be a read error. The chain recombines TRBV6-5 with TRBJ1-3; D might be TRBD1 (5 bases). Looked up from germline, CDR1 is MNHEY and CDR2 is SVGAGI. V lost 6 bases and J 7 bases, leaving 22 bases between the germline ends. The CDR3 runs 16 residues. The CDR3 sequence: CASSEDSVGIWNTIYF. The CDR3 bases are TGTGCCAGCAGCGAAGACAGCGTCGGCATTTGGAACACCATATATTTT.